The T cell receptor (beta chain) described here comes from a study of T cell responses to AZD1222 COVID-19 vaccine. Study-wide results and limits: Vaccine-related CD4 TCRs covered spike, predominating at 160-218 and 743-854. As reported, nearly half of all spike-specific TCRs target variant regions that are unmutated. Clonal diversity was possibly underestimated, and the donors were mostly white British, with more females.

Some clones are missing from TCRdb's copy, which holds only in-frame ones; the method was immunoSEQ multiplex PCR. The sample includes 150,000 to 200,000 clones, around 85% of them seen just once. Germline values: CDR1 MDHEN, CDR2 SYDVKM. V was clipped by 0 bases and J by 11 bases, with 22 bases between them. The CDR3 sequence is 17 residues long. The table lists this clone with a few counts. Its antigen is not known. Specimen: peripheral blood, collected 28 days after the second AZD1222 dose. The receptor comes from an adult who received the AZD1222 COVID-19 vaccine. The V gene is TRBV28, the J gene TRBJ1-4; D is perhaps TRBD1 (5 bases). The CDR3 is CASSLWAKGGGLKKLFF. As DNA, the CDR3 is TGTGCCAGCAGTTTATGGGCCAAAGGCGGGGGACTAAAGAAACTGTTTTTT.